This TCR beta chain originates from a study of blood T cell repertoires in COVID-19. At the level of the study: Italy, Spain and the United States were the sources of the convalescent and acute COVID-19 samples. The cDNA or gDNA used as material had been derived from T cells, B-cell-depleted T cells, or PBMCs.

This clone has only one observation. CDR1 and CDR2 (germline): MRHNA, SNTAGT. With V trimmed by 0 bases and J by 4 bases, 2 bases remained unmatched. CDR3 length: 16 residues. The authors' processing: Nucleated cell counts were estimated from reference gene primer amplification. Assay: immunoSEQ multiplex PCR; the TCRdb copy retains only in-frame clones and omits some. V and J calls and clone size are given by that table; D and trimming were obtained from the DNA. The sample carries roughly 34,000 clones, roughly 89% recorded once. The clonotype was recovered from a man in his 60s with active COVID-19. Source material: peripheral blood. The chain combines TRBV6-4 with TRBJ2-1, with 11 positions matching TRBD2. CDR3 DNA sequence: TGTGCCAGCAGTGACTCGACTAGCGGGAAGTACAATGAGCAGTTCTTC. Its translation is CASSDSTSGKYNEQFF.